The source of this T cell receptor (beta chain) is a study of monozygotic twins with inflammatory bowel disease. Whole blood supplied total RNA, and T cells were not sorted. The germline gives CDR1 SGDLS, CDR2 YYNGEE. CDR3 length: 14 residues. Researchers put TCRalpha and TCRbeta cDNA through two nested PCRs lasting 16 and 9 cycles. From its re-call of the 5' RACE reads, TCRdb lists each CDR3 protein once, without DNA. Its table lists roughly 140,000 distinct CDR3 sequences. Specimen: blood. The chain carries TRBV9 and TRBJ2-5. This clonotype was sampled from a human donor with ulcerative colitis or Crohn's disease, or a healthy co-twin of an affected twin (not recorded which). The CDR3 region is CASSVASGWETQYF.